A single T cell receptor (beta chain) is shown here with its context. Its antigen is currently not known. Base qualities are not recorded, but no much larger clone differs from it by a single base. This sample is drawn from a study of Tregs in tolerant kidney transplant recipients (dated by TCRdb to about 2019). Concerning the study at large: Before combined kidney and bone marrow transplantation, this study identified donor-specific regulatory T cells using TCRbeta sequencing and then followed those same cells after transplant. TCRbeta repertoire sequencing was used in 3 healthy controls to compare several methods for expanding Tregs specific for an allogeneic donor. The study at large found these results: The study was limited by small patient numbers, and the findings need validation in larger populations and under other immunosuppression protocols. Expanding Tregs with activated donor B cells appeared to identify the most biologically relevant and donor-specific TCRbeta repertoire. Biological reproducibility was not directly addressed, though technical replication error appeared minimal.

Genomic DNA was extracted from sorted cells with the QIAGEN DNeasy Blood and Tissue Kit for TCRbeta CDR3 sequencing. High-throughput TCRbeta CDR3 sequencing, including PCR amplification with bias correction and internal controls, was performed commercially through immunoSEQ. On the authors' methods: A unique productive TCRbeta sequence was defined by the CDR3 nucleotide sequence when primers matched, and otherwise by the CDR3 amino acid sequence together with the Vbeta and Jbeta genes. Sorting error was corrected by removing sequences shared between sorted populations at a frequency ratio of 2:1 or less, and the remaining shared sequences were assigned to the higher population. Sequences were defined as donor-reactive when expanded at least 5-fold in CFSE-low cells versus unstimulated cells and present at a frequency of at least 0.01% in CFSE-low cells. Repertoire divergence was quantified by Jensen-Shannon divergence calculated from the top 100 TCRbeta sequences ranked by frequency. For samples with multiple sequencing runs, sorting error was corrected in each run separately before the runs were combined. TCRdb mirrors the immuneACCESS table, restricted to in-frame sequences. Some clones are absent from its copies; in checked studies, under half trace to an unresolved V gene, and the reason for the others is unknown. The V and J calls and clone size are taken from that table; D and trimming were inferred from the DNA. For this sample there are about 240,000 clones; around 82% appear just once. The leading ten clones occupy less than 0.75% of the sample.

Unstimulated Tregs (CD4+CD25+CD127-), CD4+ non-Tregs (CD4+CD25-), CD4 and CD8 cells were FACS-sorted from thawed PBMCs. Blood from healthy controls was obtained either as purchased buffy coats or from healthy volunteers. Healthy control blood was processed to PBMCs by Ficoll density gradient and cryopreserved, and patient PBMCs were collected before and after transplant. The TCR sequence derives from a human donor in good health. The specimen sequenced was CD4+ T cells from blood.

The nucleotides are TGTGCCAGCTCACCCCAGGGGTACCGAGATCAGCCCCAGCATTTT. It specifies CASSPQGYRDQPQHF. Here the chain combines TRBV18 and TRBJ1-5, and TRBD1 may be the D gene, going by 6 matching bases. The trim is 3 bases for V and 5 bases for J, with a gap of 14 bases between the germline ends. For CDR1 and CDR2, the germline V gene lists KGHSH and LQKENI. The CDR3 has 15 amino acids, counting the end cysteine and phenylalanine. The kept DNA is CDR3 alone, 45 bases in frame from the first base.